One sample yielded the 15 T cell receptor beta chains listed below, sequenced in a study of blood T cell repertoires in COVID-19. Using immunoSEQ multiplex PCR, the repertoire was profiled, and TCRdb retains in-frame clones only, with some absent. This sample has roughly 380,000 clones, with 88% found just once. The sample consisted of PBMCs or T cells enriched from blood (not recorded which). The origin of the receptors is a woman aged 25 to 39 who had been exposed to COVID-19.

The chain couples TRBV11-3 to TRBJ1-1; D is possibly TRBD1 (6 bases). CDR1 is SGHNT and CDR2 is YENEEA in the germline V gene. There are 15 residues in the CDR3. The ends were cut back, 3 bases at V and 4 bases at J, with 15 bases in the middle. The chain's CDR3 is CASSFSGVEATEAFF. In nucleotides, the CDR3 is TGTGCCAGCAGCTTTTCAGGGGTGGAGGCCACTGAAGCTTTCTTT.

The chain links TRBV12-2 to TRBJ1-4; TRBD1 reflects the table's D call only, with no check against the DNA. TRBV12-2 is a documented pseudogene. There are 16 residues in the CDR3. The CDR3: CASRLVGRLHDEKLFF. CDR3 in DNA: TGTGCAAGTCGCTTAGTGGGGCGATTGCATGATGAAAAACTGTTTTTT.

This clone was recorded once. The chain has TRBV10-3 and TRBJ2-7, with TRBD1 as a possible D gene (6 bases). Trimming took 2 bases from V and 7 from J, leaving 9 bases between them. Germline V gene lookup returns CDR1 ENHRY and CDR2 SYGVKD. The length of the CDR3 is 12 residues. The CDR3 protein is CAISELGGEQYF. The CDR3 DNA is TGTGCCATCAGTGAGCTAGGGGGAGAGCAGTACTTC.

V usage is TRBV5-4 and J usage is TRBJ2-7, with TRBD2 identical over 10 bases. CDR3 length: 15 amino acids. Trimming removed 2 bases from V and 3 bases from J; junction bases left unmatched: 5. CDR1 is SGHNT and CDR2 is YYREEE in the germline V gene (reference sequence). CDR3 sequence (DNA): TGTGCCAGCAGCTTAACAGGACTAGCGGTCTACGAGCAGTACTTC. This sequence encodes CASSLTGLAVYEQYF.

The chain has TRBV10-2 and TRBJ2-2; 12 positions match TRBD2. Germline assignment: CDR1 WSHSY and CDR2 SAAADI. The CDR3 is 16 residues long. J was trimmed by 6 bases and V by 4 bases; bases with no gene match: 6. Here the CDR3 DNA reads TGCGCCAGCAGTGGACCCCTAGCGGGAGGGCCCGGGGAGCTGTTTTTT. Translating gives CASSGPLAGGPGELFF.

The CDR3 sequence is CASSLENQGLYGYTF. In DNA form, the CDR3 reads TGTGCCAGCAGCTTAGAGAATCAGGGCCTCTATGGCTACACCTTC. The chain carries TRBV7-2 and TRBJ1-2, with D perhaps matching TRBD1 (5 bases). Germline V gene sequence: CDR1 SGHTA, CDR2 FQGNSA. Trimming cost V 1 base and J 4 bases, with 13 bases left between them. The CDR3 consists of 15 residues.

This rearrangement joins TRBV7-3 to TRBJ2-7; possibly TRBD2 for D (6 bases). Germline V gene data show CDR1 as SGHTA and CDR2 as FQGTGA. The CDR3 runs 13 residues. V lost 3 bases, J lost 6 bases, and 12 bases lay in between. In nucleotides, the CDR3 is TGTGCCAGCAGCTTCCTAGCGACTGGCGAGCAGTACTTC. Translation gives CASSFLATGEQYF.

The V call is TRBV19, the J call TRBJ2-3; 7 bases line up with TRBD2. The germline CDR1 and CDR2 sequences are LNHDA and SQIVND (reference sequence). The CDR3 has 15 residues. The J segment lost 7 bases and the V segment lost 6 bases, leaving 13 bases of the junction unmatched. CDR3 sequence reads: CASRPWAGEVNTQYF. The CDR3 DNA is TGTGCCAGTAGGCCATGGGCGGGAGAGGTGAATACGCAGTATTTT.

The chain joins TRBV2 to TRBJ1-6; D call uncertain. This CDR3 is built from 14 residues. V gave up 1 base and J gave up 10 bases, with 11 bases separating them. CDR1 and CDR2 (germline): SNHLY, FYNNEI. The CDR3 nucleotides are TGTGCCAGCAGTGAAGGCCGGGAGGCGTCACCCCTCCACTTT. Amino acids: CASSEGREASPLHF.

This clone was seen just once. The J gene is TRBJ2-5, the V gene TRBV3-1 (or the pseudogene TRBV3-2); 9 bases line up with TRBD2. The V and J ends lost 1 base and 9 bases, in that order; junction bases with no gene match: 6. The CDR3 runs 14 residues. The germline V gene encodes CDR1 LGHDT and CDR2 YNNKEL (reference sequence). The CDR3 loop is CASSQGSREGPQYF. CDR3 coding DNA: TGTGCCAGCAGCCAAGGGTCGCGGGAGGGTCCCCAGTACTTC.

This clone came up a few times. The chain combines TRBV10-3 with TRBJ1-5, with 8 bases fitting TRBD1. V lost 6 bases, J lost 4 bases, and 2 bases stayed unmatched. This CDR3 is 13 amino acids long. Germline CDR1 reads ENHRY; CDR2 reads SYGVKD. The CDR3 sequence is CAISRDRNQPQHF. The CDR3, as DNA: TGTGCCATCAGCCGGGACAGGAATCAGCCCCAGCATTTT.

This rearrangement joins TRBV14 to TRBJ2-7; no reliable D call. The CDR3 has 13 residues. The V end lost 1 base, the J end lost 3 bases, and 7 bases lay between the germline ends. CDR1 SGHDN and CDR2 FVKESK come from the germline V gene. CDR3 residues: CASSQVSSYEQYF. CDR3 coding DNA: TGTGCCAGCAGCCAAGTTAGCAGCTACGAGCAGTACTTC.

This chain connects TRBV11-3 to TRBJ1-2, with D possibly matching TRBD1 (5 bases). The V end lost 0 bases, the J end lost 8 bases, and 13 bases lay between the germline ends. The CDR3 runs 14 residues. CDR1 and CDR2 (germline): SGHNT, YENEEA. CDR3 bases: TGTGCCAGCAGCTTAGATCGATGGGGCGGCGGCTACACCTTC. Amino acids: CASSLDRWGGGYTF.

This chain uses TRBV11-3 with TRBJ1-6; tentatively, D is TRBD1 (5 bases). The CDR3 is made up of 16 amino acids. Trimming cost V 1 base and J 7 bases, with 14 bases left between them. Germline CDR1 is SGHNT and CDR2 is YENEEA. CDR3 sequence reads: CASSLGPRVRNSPLHF. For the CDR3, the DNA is TGTGCCAGCAGCTTAGGCCCCAGGGTTCGGAATTCACCCCTCCACTTT.

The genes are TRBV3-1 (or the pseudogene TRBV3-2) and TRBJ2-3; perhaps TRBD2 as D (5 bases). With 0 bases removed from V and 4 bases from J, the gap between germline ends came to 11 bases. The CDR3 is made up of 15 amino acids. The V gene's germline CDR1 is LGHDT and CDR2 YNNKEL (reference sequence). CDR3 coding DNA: TGTGCCAGCAGCCAAGATACGGGATATGCAGATACGCAGTATTTT. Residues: CASSQDTGYADTQYF.